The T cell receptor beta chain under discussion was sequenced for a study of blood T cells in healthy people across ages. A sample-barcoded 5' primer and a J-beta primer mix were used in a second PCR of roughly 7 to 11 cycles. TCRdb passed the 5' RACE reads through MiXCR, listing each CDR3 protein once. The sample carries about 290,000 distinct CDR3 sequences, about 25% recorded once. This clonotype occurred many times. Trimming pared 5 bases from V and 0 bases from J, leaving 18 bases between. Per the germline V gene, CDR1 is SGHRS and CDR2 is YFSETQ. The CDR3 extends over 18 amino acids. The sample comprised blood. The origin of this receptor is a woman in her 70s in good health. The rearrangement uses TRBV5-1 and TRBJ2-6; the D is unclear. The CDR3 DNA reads TGCGCCAGCAGAAAAACATCGCAAACGCTCTCTGGGGCCAACGTCCTGACTTTC. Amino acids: CASRKTSQTLSGANVLTF.